Listed below are T cell receptor beta chains from one sample, sequenced in a study of blood T cell repertoires in COVID-19. The data were produced by immunoSEQ multiplex PCR, yet TCRdb's version contains in-frame clones alone and is incomplete. This table has tens of thousands of clones, approximately 80% appearing once. Sequenced input: peripheral blood. The receptors were gathered from a man between 50 and 59 years old with COVID-19, enrolled during active disease. Both conserved end residues are part of each CDR3. The order of the fields is J gene, D gene, V gene, clone size, CDR3 DNA, CDR3 protein. D genes are given only for firm matches. A row's size may be missing; if present it is once, few, many or a size class.

TRBJ2-4,TRBD1,TRBV13,.,TGTGCCAGCAGCCCGGACAGGGACAAAAACATTCAGTACTTC,CASSPDRDKNIQYF
TRBJ1-1,.,TRBV19,.,TGTGCCAGTAGAAGTAGGAACACTGAAGCTTTCTTT,CASRSRNTEAFF
TRBJ1-6,TRBD1,TRBV27,.,TGTGCCAGCAGTATCGTCAGCGGGACAGGGGGTCTGTCCCTCCACTTT,CASSIVSGTGGLSLHF
TRBJ1-4,.,TRBV7-2,once,TGTGCCAGCAGCCCAAATCCCGGGGGTGATGAAAAACTGTTTTTT,CASSPNPGGDEKLFF
TRBJ2-7,.,TRBV6-5,.,TGTGCCAGCAGTTATGCGGAATCCTACGAGCAGTACTTC,CASSYAESYEQYF
TRBJ1-3,.,TRBV4-1,.,TGCGCCAGCAGCCAAGATCCCCCAGGAATCTTCTCTGGAAACACCATATATTTT,CASSQDPPGIFSGNTIYF
TRBJ2-1,TRBD2,TRBV3-1/TRBV3-2,.,TGTGCCAGCAGCCAAGGAGCGGGGGGGAAAGGGGAGCAGTTCTTC,CASSQGAGGKGEQFF
TRBJ2-5,TRBD2,TRBV5-1,.,TGCGCCAGCAGCTTGGCCTCCGGACTAGGCCAAGAGACCCAGTACTTC,CASSLASGLGQETQYF
TRBJ2-7,TRBD2,TRBV30,.,TGTGCCTGGAGTGACCCCTCTAGCGGGGGATCCCTACAGGAGCAGTACTTC,CAWSDPSSGGSLQEQYF
TRBJ2-1,TRBD2,TRBV28,.,TGTGCCAGCAGAGGACTAGCGGGGGGCTTTCGCTCCTACAATGAGCAGTTCTTC,CASRGLAGGFRSYNEQFF
TRBJ1-4,.,TRBV4-3,.,TGCGCCAGCAGCCAACTGGGGGCTCAGGAAAAACTGTTTTTT,CASSQLGAQEKLFF
TRBJ2-7,.,TRBV9,.,TGTGCCAGCAGCGTAGATCCGGAGAGCTACGAGCAGTACTTC,CASSVDPESYEQYF
TRBJ1-1,TRBD1,TRBV9,.,TGTGCCAGCAGCGCAGCCGGGACAGGGGTTAACACTGAAGCTTTCTTT,CASSAAGTGVNTEAFF
TRBJ1-1,TRBD1,TRBV27,.,TGTGCCAGCAGCCGGACAGGGAAAACTGAAGCTTTCTTT,CASSRTGKTEAFF
TRBJ1-3,.,TRBV11-2,few,TGTGCCAGCAGCTTAGGGCAGGAAAACACCATATATTTT,CASSLGQENTIYF
TRBJ2-1,.,TRBV2,.,TGTGCCAGCAGGCCTACAGTAGGCAATGAGCAGTTCTTC,CASRPTVGNEQFF
TRBJ1-1,TRBD1,TRBV2,.,TGTGCCAGCAGTACCCGACAGGGTCTTAACACTGAAGCTTTCTTT,CASSTRQGLNTEAFF
TRBJ1-3,.,TRBV19,.,TGTGCCAGTAGTAACGCAGGCTCTGGAAACACCATATATTTT,CASSNAGSGNTIYF
TRBJ2-7,TRBD2,TRBV7-2,.,TGTGCCAGCAGCTCTGGACTAGCTCAGTACGAGCAGTACTTC,CASSSGLAQYEQYF
TRBJ1-2,TRBD1,TRBV10-3,.,TGTGCCGGAAAGGGACAGGGATGGTATGGCTACACCTTC,CAGKGQGWYGYTF
TRBJ2-2,.,TRBV18,.,TGTGCCAGCTCCCGCGGGGACCTCGGGGAGCTGTTTTTT,CASSRGDLGELFF
TRBJ1-2,.,TRBV2,.,TGTGCCAGCAGTGACAGATCAAACTATGGCTACACCTTC,CASSDRSNYGYTF
TRBJ2-2,.,TRBV5-1,.,TGCGCCAGCAGCTTGGTGGGGGCGCATGACACCGGGGAGCTGTTTTTT,CASSLVGAHDTGELFF
TRBJ2-7,.,TRBV19,.,TGTGCCAGTAGTAGGGACACGGAAAGGGACGAGCAGTACTTC,CASSRDTERDEQYF
TRBJ2-1,TRBD2,TRBV6-4,.,TGTGCCAGCAGTGACCCGACTATAACGGGGGGTGAGCAGTTCTTC,CASSDPTITGGEQFF
TRBJ1-1,.,TRBV2,.,TGTGCCAGCAGTGGAGAGTATGAAGCTTTCTTT,CASSGEYEAFF
TRBJ2-7,.,TRBV6-5,.,TGTGCCAGCAGCCCGGGAACTGATTACGAGCAGTACTTC,CASSPGTDYEQYF
TRBJ2-5,TRBD2,TRBV5-1,.,TGCGCCAGCAGCTTGGTTCGGCGGGGGGGGCTACAAGAGACCCAGTACTTC,CASSLVRRGGLQETQYF
TRBJ1-2,TRBD1,TRBV9,.,TGTGCCAGCAGCGTCCGGGACAGGGATCCCTATGGCTACACCTTC,CASSVRDRDPYGYTF
TRBJ2-7,TRBD1,TRBV5-4,few,TGTGCCAGCAGCCCGACAGGGGGTGAGCAGTACTTC,CASSPTGGEQYF
TRBJ2-1,TRBD1,TRBV10-3,.,TGTGCCATCAGTTATGAGATAGGGGGCGACGAGCAGTTCTTC,CAISYEIGGDEQFF
TRBJ2-3,.,TRBV2,.,TGTGCCAGCAGTGAGTCCCCGGGAACAGATACGCAGTATTTT,CASSESPGTDTQYF
TRBJ1-4,.,TRBV9,.,TGTGCCAGCAGCGTGGAGACTCACCCCAATGAAAAACTGTTTTTT,CASSVETHPNEKLFF
TRBJ1-5,.,TRBV3-1/TRBV3-2,.,TGTGCCAGCAGCCAAGATATGGCAGGGACAAAGCCCCAGCATTTT,CASSQDMAGTKPQHF
TRBJ2-4,TRBD1,TRBV19,.,TGTGCCAGTAGGGTCCGGGACAGGGCGGCCAAAAACATTCAGTACTTC,CASRVRDRAAKNIQYF
TRBJ2-1,TRBD2,TRBV27,.,TGTGCCAGCAGCCCCCCTAGCGGGGTTGAGTTCTTC,CASSPPSGVEFF
TRBJ2-3,TRBD2,TRBV5-5,few,TGTGCCAGCAGCTTAGTCCCCCTAGCGGGGGGCGCCACAGATACGCAGTATTTT,CASSLVPLAGGATDTQYF